These 14 T cell receptor beta chains originate from one sample sequenced in a study of blood T cell repertoires in COVID-19 (dated by TCRdb to the early 2020s). Library creation used the immunoSEQ multiplex PCR assay. TCRdb stores this immuneACCESS table with in-frame sequences only. Part of the clones is absent; in the studies checked, under half of the shortfall reflects unresolved V genes, and no reason is known for the rest. Counted in this sample were around 340,000 clones; roughly 89% of them appeared once. Around 4% of the sample lies in the top ten. Sequencing was carried out using peripheral blood. Every receptor here comes from a woman aged 55-69 years with COVID-19, enrolled during active disease.

The gene calls are TRBV30 and TRBJ2-2, with TRBD1 matching over 7 bases. Germline CDR1 GTSNPN, CDR2 SVGIG (reference sequence). Trimming removed 3 bases from V and 7 bases from J; junction bases left unmatched: 8. CDR3 length equals 14 residues. CDR3 sequence: CAWRRDSLFGELFF. Here the CDR3 DNA reads TGTGCCTGGAGAAGGGACAGTCTTTTCGGGGAGCTGTTTTTT.

The rearrangement uses TRBV18 and TRBJ1-1; 7 bases are shared with TRBD1. Germline values: CDR1 KGHSH, CDR2 LQKENI. The CDR3 is made up of 14 amino acids. J was trimmed by 2 bases and V by 3 bases; bases with no gene match: 3. The CDR3 is CASSPRDSNTEAFF. CDR3 DNA: TGTGCCAGCTCACCCCGGGACAGCAACACTGAAGCTTTCTTT.

The rearrangement joins TRBV12-3 or TRBV12-4 to TRBJ1-2; 9 bases line up with TRBD1. Unmatched junction bases numbered 6, after V lost 6 bases and J lost 7 bases. This CDR3 spans 13 amino acids. The CDR3 sequence: CASRTGTGFGYTF. The DNA of the CDR3 is TGTGCCAGCAGGACCGGGACAGGGTTTGGCTACACCTTC.

V is TRBV6-6 and J is TRBJ1-2; D is unclear. The germline V gene has CDR1 MNHNY and CDR2 SVGAGI (reference sequence). V was clipped by 2 bases and J by 8 bases, with 6 bases between them. This CDR3 region has 11 residues. The DNA of the CDR3 is TGTGCCAGCAGTTACGGCGGAGGCTACACCTTC. This codes for CASSYGGGYTF.

This clone was recorded once. The chain links TRBV19 to TRBJ1-5; maybe TRBD1 (6 bases). Germline assignment: CDR1 LNHDA and CDR2 SQIVND (reference sequence). V gave up 6 bases and J gave up 0 bases, with 18 bases separating them. The CDR3 covers 17 residues. Here the CDR3 reads CASRSEEDSISNQPQHF. In nucleotides, the CDR3 is TGTGCCAGTAGGTCCGAAGAGGACAGTATTAGCAATCAGCCCCAGCATTTT.

The chain has TRBV5-6 and TRBJ1-2; D call uncertain. The CDR3 runs to 12 residues. Germline CDR1 is SGHDT and CDR2 is YYEEEE. V lost 2 bases and J 7 bases, leaving 9 bases between the germline ends. The CDR3 loop reads CASSFGWSGYTF. In nucleotides, the CDR3 is TGTGCCAGCAGCTTCGGTTGGAGTGGCTACACCTTC.

V usage is TRBV5-4 and J usage is TRBJ2-2, with 8 bases fitting TRBD2. This CDR3 is built from 16 residues. Trimming at V came to 4 bases and at J to 5 bases, leaving 10 bases not matched to a gene. Germline V lookup: CDR1 SGHNT, CDR2 YYREEE (reference sequence). DNA of the CDR3: TGTGCCAGCAGCCGGGGTGCGGGGGGATTGACCGGGGAGCTGTTTTTT. Its translation is CASSRGAGGLTGELFF.

This rearrangement joins TRBV5-1 to TRBJ1-2; tentatively, D is TRBD1 (5 bases). This CDR3 comprises 16 residues. Deletions cut 4 bases from V and 3 bases from J, with 19 bases between. Germline V gene sequence: CDR1 SGHRS, CDR2 YFSETQ. CDR3 DNA sequence: TGCGCCAGCAGCGTGCAGGGATCTCCGGCCCACTATGGCTACACCTTC. Translated, it gives CASSVQGSPAHYGYTF.

This clone was detected only once. The chain has TRBV9 and TRBJ2-2; 10 nucleotides align to TRBD1. Trimming at V came to 0 bases and at J to 6 bases, leaving 5 bases not matched to a gene. Germline V gene lookup returns CDR1 SGDLS and CDR2 YYNGEE. The CDR3 is made up of 16 amino acids. CDR3 DNA: TGTGCCAGCAGCGTAGTGGTGACAGGGGGCGCCGGGGAGCTGTTTTTT. It translates to CASSVVVTGGAGELFF.

The rearrangement links TRBV4-1 to TRBJ1-2; maybe TRBD1 (5 bases). The germline V gene has CDR1 MGHRA and CDR2 YSYEKL. The germline V and J ends were trimmed by 1 base and 4 bases, with 16 bases remaining between them. The CDR3 runs to 16 residues. The CDR3 DNA reads as TGCGCCAGCAGCCAAGGCGACCGACAGCATCTCTATGGCTACACCTTC. Translated: CASSQGDRQHLYGYTF.

The CDR3 nucleotides are TGTGCCAGTAGTCGACAGGTTTACTCTGGAAACACCATATATTTT. Protein sequence: CASSRQVYSGNTIYF. The genes are TRBV19 and TRBJ1-3; D may be TRBD1 (6 bases). The CDR3 covers 15 residues. Germline V gene lookup returns CDR1 LNHDA and CDR2 SQIVND (reference sequence). V was pared by 5 bases and J by 0 bases, with 11 bases between.

The V and J genes are TRBV7-2 and TRBJ2-7; D is unclear. The CDR3 has 14 amino acids. V was pared by 1 base and J by 1 base, with 8 bases between. Germline CDR1 SGHTA, CDR2 FQGNSA. CDR3 protein: CASSLVQVSYEQYF. CDR3 in DNA: TGTGCCAGCAGCTTAGTTCAGGTTTCCTACGAGCAGTACTTC.

This clone was counted between two and nine times. The rearrangement links TRBV29-1 to TRBJ2-2, with 7 bases fitting TRBD2. CDR3 length: 12 amino acids. The trim removed 5 bases at V and 4 bases at J, leaving 1 base unmatched. Germline CDR1 and CDR2: SQVTM and ANQGSEA. The CDR3: CSVSSGTGELFF. The CDR3 region has the DNA TGCAGCGTTTCTAGCGGCACCGGGGAGCTGTTTTTT.

The rearrangement uses TRBV18 and TRBJ1-2; the match to TRBD1 covers 7 bases. Germline CDR1 KGHSH, CDR2 LQKENI. With V trimmed by 3 bases and J by 5 bases, 9 bases remained unmatched. CDR3 length: 15 residues. The CDR3 region is CASSPYSGTEYGYTF. The CDR3 region has the DNA TGTGCCAGCTCACCCTATTCCGGGACAGAATATGGCTACACCTTC.